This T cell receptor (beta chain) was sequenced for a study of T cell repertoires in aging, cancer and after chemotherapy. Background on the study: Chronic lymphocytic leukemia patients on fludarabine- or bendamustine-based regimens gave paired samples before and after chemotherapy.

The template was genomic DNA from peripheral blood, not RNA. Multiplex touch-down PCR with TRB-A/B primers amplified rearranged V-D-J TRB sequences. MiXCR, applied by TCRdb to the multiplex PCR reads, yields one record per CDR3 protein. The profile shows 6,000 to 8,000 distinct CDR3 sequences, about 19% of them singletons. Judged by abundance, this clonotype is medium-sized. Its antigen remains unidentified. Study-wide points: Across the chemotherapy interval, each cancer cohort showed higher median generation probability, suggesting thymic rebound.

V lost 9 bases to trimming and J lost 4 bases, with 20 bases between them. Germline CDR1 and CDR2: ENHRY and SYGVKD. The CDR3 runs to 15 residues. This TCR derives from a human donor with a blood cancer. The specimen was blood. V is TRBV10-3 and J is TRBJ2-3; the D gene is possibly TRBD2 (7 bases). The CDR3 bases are TGTGCCATTATGGACCCACTCGGGGGGCCAGATACGCAGTATTTT. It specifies CAIMDPLGGPDTQYF.